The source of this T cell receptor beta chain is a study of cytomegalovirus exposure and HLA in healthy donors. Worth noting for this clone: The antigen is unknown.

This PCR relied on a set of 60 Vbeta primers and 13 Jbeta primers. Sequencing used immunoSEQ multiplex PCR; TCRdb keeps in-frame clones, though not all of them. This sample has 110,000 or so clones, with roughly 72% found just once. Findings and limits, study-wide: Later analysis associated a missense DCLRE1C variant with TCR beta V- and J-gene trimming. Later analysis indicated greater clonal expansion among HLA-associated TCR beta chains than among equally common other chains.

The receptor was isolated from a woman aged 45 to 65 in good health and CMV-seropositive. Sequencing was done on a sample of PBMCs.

This chain's CDR3 is CSVLAETGTQYF. The DNA for the CDR3 is TGCAGCGTCCTCGCGGAAACGGGGACCCAGTACTTC. The chain couples TRBV29-1 to TRBJ2-5; D ambiguous. CDR3 length: 12 residues. Trimming shortened V by 6 bases and J by 7 bases, and 15 bases separated the two germline ends. Germline CDR1 is SQVTM and CDR2 is ANQGSEA.